This T cell receptor (beta chain) was identified in a study of blood T cell repertoires in COVID-19. Across the study: T cells, B-cell-depleted T cells, or PBMCs provided the cDNA or gDNA that served as material.

Per the original data handling: Cell counts per sample came from amplifying reference gene primers. Sequencing was performed with immunoSEQ multiplex PCR; in TCRdb, only in-frame clones are kept and a portion is missing. The DNA was the basis for D and trimming; V, J and clone size are from that table. This repertoire shows 45,000 to 70,000 clones, 82% found once; its top ten account for roughly 22%. Germline loops: CDR1 LGHNA, CDR2 YSLEER. This CDR3 spans 16 amino acids. V lost 0 bases to trimming and J lost 4 bases, with 12 bases between them. In regard to this clone: Other DNA sequences in the same sample also yield this CDR3.

The TCR comes from a woman aged 55-75 years with acute or convalescent COVID-19. Sequenced sample: peripheral blood. The rearrangement links TRBV4-3 to TRBJ1-4; D perhaps matches TRBD1 (5 bases). CDR3 sequence reads: CASSQEGAGLNEKLFF. As DNA, the CDR3 is TGCGCCAGCAGCCAAGAAGGGGCAGGGCTTAATGAAAAACTGTTTTTT.